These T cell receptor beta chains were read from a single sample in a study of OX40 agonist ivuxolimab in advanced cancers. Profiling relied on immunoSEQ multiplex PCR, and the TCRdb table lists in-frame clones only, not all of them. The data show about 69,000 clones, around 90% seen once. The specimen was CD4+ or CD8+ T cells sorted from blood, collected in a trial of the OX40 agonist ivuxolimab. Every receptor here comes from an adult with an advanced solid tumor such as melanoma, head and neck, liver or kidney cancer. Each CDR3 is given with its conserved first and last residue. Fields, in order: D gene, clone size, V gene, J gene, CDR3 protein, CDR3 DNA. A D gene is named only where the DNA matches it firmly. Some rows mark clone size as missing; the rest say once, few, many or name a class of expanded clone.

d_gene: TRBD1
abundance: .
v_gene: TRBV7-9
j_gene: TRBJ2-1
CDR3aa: CASSLFQGARNEQFF
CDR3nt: TGTGCCAGCAGCTTATTTCAGGGGGCCAGAAATGAGCAGTTCTTC

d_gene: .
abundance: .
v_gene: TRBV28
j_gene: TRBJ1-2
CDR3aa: CASRGTVSYTF
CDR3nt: TGTGCCAGCAGGGGTACAGTAAGCTACACCTTC

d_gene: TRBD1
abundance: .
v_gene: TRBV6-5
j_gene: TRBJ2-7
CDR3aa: CASSLGQGVYEQYF
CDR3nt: TGTGCCAGCAGTTTAGGACAGGGAGTGTACGAGCAGTACTTC

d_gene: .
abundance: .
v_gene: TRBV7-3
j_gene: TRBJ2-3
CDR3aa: CASSPGAGTDTQYF
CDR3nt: TGTGCCAGCAGTCCGGGGGCTGGCACAGATACGCAGTATTTT

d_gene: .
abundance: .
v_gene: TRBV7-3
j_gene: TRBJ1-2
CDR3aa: CASSPRTDNYGYTF
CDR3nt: TGTGCCAGCAGCCCCCGGACGGATAACTATGGCTACACCTTC

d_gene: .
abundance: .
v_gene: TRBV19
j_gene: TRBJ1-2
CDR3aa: CASSIKGNYGYTF
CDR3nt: TGTGCCAGTAGTATTAAGGGAAACTATGGCTACACCTTC

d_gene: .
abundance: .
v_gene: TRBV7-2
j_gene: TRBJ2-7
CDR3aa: CASSLKEGPYEQYF
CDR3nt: TGTGCCAGCAGCTTAAAGGAGGGCCCCTACGAGCAGTACTTC

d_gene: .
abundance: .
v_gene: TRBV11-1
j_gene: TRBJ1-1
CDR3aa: CASSLGRMNTEAFF
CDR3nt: TGTGCCAGCAGCTTGGGACGGATGAACACTGAAGCTTTCTTT

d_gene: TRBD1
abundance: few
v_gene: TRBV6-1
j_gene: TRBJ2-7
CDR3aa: CASSEMWRQGEVEQYF
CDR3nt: TGTGCCAGCAGTGAAATGTGGAGACAGGGGGAGGTCGAGCAGTACTTC

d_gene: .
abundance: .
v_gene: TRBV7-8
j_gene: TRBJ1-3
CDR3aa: CASSLGLSGNTIYF
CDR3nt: TGTGCCAGCAGCTTGGGACTCTCTGGAAACACCATATATTTT

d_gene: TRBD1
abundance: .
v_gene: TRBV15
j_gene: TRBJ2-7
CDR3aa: CATSRVDRGRGYEQYF
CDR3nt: TGTGCCACCAGCAGAGTTGACAGGGGCCGGGGCTACGAGCAGTACTTC

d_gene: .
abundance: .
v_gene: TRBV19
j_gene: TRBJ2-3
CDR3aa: CASSIAPRGISDTQYF
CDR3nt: TGTGCCAGTAGTATAGCCCCCCGGGGCATATCAGATACGCAGTATTTT

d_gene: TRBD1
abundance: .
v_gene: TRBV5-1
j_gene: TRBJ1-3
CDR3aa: CASSSGQALFSGNTIYF
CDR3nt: TGCGCCAGCAGCTCCGGACAGGCCCTATTCTCTGGAAACACCATATATTTT

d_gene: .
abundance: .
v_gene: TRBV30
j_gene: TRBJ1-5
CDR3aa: CAWSIAVSNQPQHF
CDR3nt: TGTGCCTGGAGTATAGCGGTGAGCAATCAGCCCCAGCATTTT

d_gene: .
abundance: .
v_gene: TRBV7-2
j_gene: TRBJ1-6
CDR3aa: CAGGDGSSYNSPLHF
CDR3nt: TGTGCCGGCGGGGACGGGAGCTCCTATAATTCACCCCTCCACTTT

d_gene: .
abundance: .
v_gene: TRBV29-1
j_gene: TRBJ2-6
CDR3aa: CSVEDFGSGANVLTF
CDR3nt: TGCAGCGTTGAAGATTTCGGGTCTGGGGCCAACGTCCTGACTTTC